This note documents a single T cell receptor (beta chain) sequence. Its cognate antigen is unknown. This CDR3 region has 13 residues. Trimming took 6 bases from V and 2 from J, leaving 11 bases between them. Germline V gene data show CDR1 as SGHRS and CDR2 as YFSETQ. This record belongs to a study of T cells in localized non-small cell lung cancer. TCRdb keeps only in-frame clones here, not all; method: immunoSEQ multiplex PCR. The data contain around 41,000 clones, 86% of them singletons. Study outcomes and limitations: Uninvolved nearby lung showed the greatest T cell clonality, exceeding that found in tumor. It remains possible that heterogeneity exists, since only one tumor region was sequenced. Turning up in adjacent lung were a median roughly 62 of the top 100 tumor clones.

The chain combines TRBV5-1 with TRBJ2-5, with D perhaps matching TRBD1 (6 bases). The specimen was peripheral blood, collected before any cancer treatment. The sequence was collected from a woman aged 18-50 years with stage III lung adenocarcinoma. The CDR3 DNA reads as TGCGCCAGCACCTCGGACAGTCAAGAGACCCAGTACTTC. Encoded protein: CASTSDSQETQYF.